This T cell receptor (beta chain) was profiled in a study of PD-L1 blockade in urothelial cancer. This clone was seen once. Here immunoSEQ multiplex PCR was the method, and the copy in TCRdb shows in-frame clones only, minus some. This table has fewer than 100,000 clones, 70% to 90% appearing once. Time point given: pretreatment peripheral blood. The TCR comes from a middle-aged man with urothelial cancer. The sample in question was PBMCs, obtained around atezolizumab (anti-PD-L1) treatment.

Written as DNA, the CDR3 is TGCGCCAGCAAGCCCGGGTGGGGAGGGGGCAATGAGCAGTTCTTC. Residues: CASKPGWGGGNEQFF. The chain joins TRBV5-1 to TRBJ2-1; D is perhaps TRBD2 (7 bases). The CDR3 has 15 residues. Germline V lookup: CDR1 SGHRS, CDR2 YFSETQ. Trimming took off 6 bases at V and 6 bases at J, with 19 bases between the two ends.